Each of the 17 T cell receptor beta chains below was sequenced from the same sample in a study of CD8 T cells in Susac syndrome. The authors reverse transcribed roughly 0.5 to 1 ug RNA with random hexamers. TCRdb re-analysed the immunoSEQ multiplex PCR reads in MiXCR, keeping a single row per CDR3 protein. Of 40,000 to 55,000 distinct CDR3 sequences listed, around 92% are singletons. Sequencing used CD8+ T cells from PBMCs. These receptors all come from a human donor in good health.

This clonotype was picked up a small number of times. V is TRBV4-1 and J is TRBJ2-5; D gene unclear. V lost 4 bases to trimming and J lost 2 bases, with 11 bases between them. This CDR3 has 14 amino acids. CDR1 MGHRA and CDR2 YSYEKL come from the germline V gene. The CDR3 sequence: CASSRTDLQETQYF. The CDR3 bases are TGCGCCAGCAGCCGGACGGACCTACAAGAGACCCAGTACTTC.

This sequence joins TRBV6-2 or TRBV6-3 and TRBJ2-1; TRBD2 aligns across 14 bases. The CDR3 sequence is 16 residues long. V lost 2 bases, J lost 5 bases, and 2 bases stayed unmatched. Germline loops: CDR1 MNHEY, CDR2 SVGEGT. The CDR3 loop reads CASSYMGLAGDNEQFF. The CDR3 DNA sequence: TGTGCCAGCAGTTACATGGGACTAGCGGGAGACAATGAGCAGTTCTTC.

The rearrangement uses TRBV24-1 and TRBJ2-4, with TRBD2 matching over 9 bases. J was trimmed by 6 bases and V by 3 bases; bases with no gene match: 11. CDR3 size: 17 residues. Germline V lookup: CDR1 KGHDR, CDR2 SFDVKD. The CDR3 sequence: CATSDPSGTIRGNIQYF. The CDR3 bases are TGTGCCACCAGTGATCCTAGCGGGACAATCAGGGGAAACATTCAGTACTTC.

The CDR3 DNA follows: TGCGCCAGCAGCCTGGACTGGAACGAGCAGTACTTC. Its translation: CASSLDWNEQYF. This sequence joins TRBV5-1 and TRBJ2-7; D possibly corresponds to TRBD2 (5 bases). CDR1 and CDR2 (germline): SGHRS, YFSETQ. The CDR3 length is 12 residues. Deletions cut 4 bases from V and 5 bases from J, with 10 bases between.

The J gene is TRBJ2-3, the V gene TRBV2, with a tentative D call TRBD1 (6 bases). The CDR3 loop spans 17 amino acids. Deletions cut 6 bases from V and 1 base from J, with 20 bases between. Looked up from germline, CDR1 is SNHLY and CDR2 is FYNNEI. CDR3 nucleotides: TGTGCCAGCAGAGGAATTACTGACAGGCCGCGCACAGATACGCAGTATTTT. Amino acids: CASRGITDRPRTDTQYF. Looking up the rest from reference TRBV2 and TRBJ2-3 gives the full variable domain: EPEVTQTPSHQVTQMGQEVILRCVPISNHLYFYWYRQILGQKVEFLVSFYNNEISEKSEIFDDQFSVERPDGSNFTLKIRSTKLEDSAMYFCASRGITDRPRTDTQYFGPGTRLTVL.

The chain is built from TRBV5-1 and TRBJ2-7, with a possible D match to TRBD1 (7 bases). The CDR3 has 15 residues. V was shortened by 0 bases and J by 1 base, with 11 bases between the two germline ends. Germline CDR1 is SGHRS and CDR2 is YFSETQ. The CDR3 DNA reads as TGCGCCAGCAGCTTGGGGAGGGGGCGATCCTACGAGCAGTACTTC. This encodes CASSLGRGRSYEQYF.

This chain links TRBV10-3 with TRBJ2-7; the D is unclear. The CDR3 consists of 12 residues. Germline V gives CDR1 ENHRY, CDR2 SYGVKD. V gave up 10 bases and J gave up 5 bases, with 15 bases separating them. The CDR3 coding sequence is TGTGCCACCACAGCGACCAGTGACGAGCAGTACTTC. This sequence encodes CATTATSDEQYF.

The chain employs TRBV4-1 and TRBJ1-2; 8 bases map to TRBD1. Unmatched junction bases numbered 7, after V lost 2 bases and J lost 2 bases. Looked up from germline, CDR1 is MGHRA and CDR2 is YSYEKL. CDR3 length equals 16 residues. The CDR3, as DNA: TGCGCCAGCAGCCAACCGATGACAGGGGTGAACTATGGCTACACCTTC. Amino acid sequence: CASSQPMTGVNYGYTF.

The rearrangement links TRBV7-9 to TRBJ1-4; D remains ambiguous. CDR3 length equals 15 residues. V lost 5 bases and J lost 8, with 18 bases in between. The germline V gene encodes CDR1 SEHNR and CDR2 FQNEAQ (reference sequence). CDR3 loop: CASSLRIGPAEKLFF. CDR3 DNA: TGTGCCAGCAGCCTAAGGATTGGGCCTGCGGAAAAACTGTTTTTT.

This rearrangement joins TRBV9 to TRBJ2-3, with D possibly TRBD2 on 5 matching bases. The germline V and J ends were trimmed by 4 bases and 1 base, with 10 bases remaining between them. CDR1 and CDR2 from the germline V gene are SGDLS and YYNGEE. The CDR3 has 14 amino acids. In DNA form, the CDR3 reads TGTGCCAGCAGCCTAAGCGGTGGCACAGATACGCAGTATTTT. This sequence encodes CASSLSGGTDTQYF. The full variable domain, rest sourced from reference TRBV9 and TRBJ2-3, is DSGVTQTPKHLITATGQRVTLRCSPRSGDLSVYWYQQSLDQGLQFLIQYYNGEERAKGNILERFSAQQFPDLHSELNLSSLELGDSALYFCASSLSGGTDTQYFGPGTRLTVL.

In DNA form, the CDR3 reads TGTGCCAGCAGCTCTCGACTAGCACTAGCCAAAAACATTCAGTACTTC. This sequence encodes CASSSRLALAKNIQYF. The chain is built from TRBV7-9 and TRBJ2-4; 7 bases match TRBD2. Germline V gene sequence: CDR1 SEHNR, CDR2 FQNEAQ (reference sequence). V shed 4 bases and J 0 bases; nucleotides not matched to a gene: 6. This CDR3 is 16 amino acids long. The full variable domain, its missing parts supplied by reference TRBV7-9 and TRBJ2-4, is DTGVSQNPRHKITKRGQNVTFRCDPISEHNRLYWYRQTLGQGPEFLTYFQNEAQLEKSRLLSDRFSAERPKGSFSTLEIQRTEQGDSAMYLCASSSRLALAKNIQYFGAGTRLSVL.

The chain's CDR3 is CASSLYEGSSNEQFF. CDR3 nucleotide sequence: TGTGCCAGCAGCTTATACGAAGGCTCAAGCAATGAGCAGTTCTTC. The rearrangement links TRBV7-8 to TRBJ2-1, with unresolved D. V lost 2 bases and J lost 6, with 14 bases in between. The CDR3 consists of 15 residues. CDR1 is SGHVS, CDR2 FQNEAQ, per germline.

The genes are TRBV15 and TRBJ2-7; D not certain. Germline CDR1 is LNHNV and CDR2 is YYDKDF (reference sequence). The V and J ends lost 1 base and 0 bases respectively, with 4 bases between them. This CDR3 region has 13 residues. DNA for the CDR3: TGTGCCACCAGCAGAGTGGACTCCTACGAGCAGTACTTC. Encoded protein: CATSRVDSYEQYF.

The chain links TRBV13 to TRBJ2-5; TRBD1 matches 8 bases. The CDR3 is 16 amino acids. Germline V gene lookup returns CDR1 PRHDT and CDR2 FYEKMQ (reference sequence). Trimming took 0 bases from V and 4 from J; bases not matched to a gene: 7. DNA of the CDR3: TGTGCCAGCAGCTTAGGCTCAGGGGGCTATGGAGAGACCCAGTACTTC. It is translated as CASSLGSGGYGETQYF.

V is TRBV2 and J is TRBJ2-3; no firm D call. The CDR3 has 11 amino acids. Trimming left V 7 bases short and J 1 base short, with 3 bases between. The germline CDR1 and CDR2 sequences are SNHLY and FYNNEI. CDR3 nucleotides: TGTGCCAGCATGGGCACAGATACGCAGTATTTT. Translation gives CASMGTDTQYF.

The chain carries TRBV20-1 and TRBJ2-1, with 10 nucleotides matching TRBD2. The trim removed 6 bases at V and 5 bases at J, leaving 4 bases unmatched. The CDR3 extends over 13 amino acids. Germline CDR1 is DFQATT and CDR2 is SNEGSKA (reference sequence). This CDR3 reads CSAPGLADNEQFF. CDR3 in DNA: TGCAGTGCACCCGGACTAGCGGACAATGAGCAGTTCTTC.

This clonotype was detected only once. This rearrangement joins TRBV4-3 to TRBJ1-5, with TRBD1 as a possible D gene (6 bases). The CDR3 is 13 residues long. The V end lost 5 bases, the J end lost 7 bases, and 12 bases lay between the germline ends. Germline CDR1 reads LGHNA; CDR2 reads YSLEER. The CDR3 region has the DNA TGCGCCAGCAGCTCTTACCAGGGGCAGCCCCAGCATTTT. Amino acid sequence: CASSSYQGQPQHF.